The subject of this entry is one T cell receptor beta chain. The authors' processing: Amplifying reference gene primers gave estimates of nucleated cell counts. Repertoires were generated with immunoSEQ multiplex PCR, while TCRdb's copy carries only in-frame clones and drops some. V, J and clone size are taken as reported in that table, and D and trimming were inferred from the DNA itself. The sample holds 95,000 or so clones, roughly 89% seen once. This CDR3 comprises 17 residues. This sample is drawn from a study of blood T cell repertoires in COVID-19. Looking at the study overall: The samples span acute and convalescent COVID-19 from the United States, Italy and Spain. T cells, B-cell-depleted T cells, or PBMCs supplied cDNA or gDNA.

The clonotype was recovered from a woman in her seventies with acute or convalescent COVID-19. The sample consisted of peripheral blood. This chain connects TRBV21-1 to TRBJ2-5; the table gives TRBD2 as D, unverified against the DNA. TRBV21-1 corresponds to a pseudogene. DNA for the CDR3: TGTGCCAGCAGCAAAAAGATGGGGTGGGAGCCCCAGGAGACCCAGTACTTC. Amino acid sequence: CASSKKMGWEPQETQYF.